This T cell receptor (beta chain) is from a study of OX40 agonist ivuxolimab in advanced cancers. Comments on this clone: Antigen: not known.

Produced via immunoSEQ multiplex PCR; TCRdb's table is partial and in-frame only. The sample shows roughly 38,000 clones, around four fifths of them seen only once. Study conclusions and caveats: On average, CD8+ T cells had more expanded clones than CD4+.

This receptor was identified in an adult with an advanced solid tumor such as melanoma, head and neck, liver or kidney cancer. The sequenced sample was CD4+ or CD8+ T cells sorted from blood, obtained in a trial of the OX40 agonist ivuxolimab.

Written as DNA, the CDR3 is TGTGCCATCAGTGGACAGGGGAATTCACCCCTCCACTTT. It specifies CAISGQGNSPLHF. This chain uses TRBV10-3 with TRBJ1-6, with TRBD1 matching over 8 bases. The CDR3 is 13 amino acids. In germline, CDR1 is ENHRY, CDR2 SYGVKD. The V and J ends lost 4 bases and 7 bases, in that order; junction bases with no gene match: 0.